Sequencing of this TCR beta chain was carried out in a study of graft-versus-host responses after intestinal transplantation. Overall study results and limits: GvH clones surfaced in recipient marrow, some emerging earlier in ileum or blood.

Trimming took 0 bases from V and 7 from J, leaving 8 bases between them. The germline V gene has CDR1 SGDLS and CDR2 YYNGEE. The CDR3 is 13 amino acids. Profiled with immunoSEQ multiplex PCR; TCRdb holds only in-frame clones, not every one. The table includes more than 100,000 clones, about 93% detected once. Notes on this clone: Its matching antigen is unknown.

The sample here was unstimulated CD4+ T cells sorted from spleen or lymph node cells, taken before intestinal transplant. The sequence was obtained from a human donor who received an intestinal transplant. The genes are TRBV9 and TRBJ2-1, with TRBD1 as a possible D gene (5 bases). The DNA for the CDR3 is TGTGCCAGCAGCGTAGGAACAGGAAATGAGCAGTTCTTC. Its protein product is CASSVGTGNEQFF. The full variable domain, completed using reference TRBV9 and TRBJ2-1, is DSGVTQTPKHLITATGQRVTLRCSPRSGDLSVYWYQQSLDQGLQFLIQYYNGEERAKGNILERFSAQQFPDLHSELNLSSLELGDSALYFCASSVGTGNEQFFGPGTRLTVL.